A single T cell receptor beta chain is shown here with its context. Its binding antigen is unknown. No much larger clone is present one base from it, and per-base qualities are unavailable. The donors were healthy, HIV-negative adults who had no recently reported acute infections or vaccinations. Every donor was a Caucasian adult living in Nashville, Tennessee, USA. CD4+ T cells were enriched by magnetic negative selection, after which naive cells were positively selected on CD45RA and the negative fraction was taken as the memory subset. After blood collection by leukapheresis, PBMCs were isolated using Ficoll-Histopaque density gradient centrifugation and then cryopreserved in the vapor phase of liquid nitrogen. Analytical flow cytometry was used to check the purity and quantity of every magnetically sorted T cell population. From each sorted fraction, genomic DNA was isolated and quantified by UV absorbance on a Nanodrop 2000c.

This sample is part of a study of shared clonotypes between healthy human individuals (dated by TCRdb to the early 2020s). Concerning the study at large: A couple of women and three men aged 18 to 49 years were included in the cohort. Different laboratories and diverse techniques were used to prepare libraries and sequence TCR repertoires, to increase sequencing depth and limit assay-specific biases. Leukapheresis yielded between about 0.94 and 8.9 billion PBMCs per donor. To estimate repertoire size and how much clonotype sharing occurs between individuals, the study deeply sequenced the blood TCR repertoires of five or six healthy adults. For each donor, three plates each were used for CD4 naive and CD4 memory, two plates were used for CD8 naive, and one plate was used for CD8 memory.

What the authors observed across the whole study: Because the study included only a small number of donors, the genetic and exposure-history diversity represented was limited. Naive subsets generally had larger estimated clonotype richness than memory subsets did. Sampling was limited to blood, and TCR repertoires in tissue likely differ from TCR repertoires in blood. Even with the large sequencing depth, rarefaction of the sorted-subset datasets indicated that sequencing was incomplete. Sharing across four donors was observed for about 5% of naive CD4, under 4% of naive CD8, 2.3% of memory CD4, and around 0.4% of memory CD8 clonotypes. Based on pairwise subsampling, the degree of clonotype sharing among donors was expected to be affected by sequencing depth. Compared with non-shared clonotypes, clonotypes shared by all four sorted-subset donors had higher generation probabilities.

Using the deep immunoSEQ assay, TCR CDR3 regions were amplified from genomic DNA by multiplex PCR. Extracted genomic DNA from each cell subset was spread evenly across all wells of several immunoSEQ 96-well plates, with each plate serving as a replicate. For sorted subsets, 200 to 250 ng of genomic DNA, equivalent to tens of thousands of T cell genomes, went into each replicate PCR. Purified libraries were quantified with a Qubit 3.0 fluorometer, sized on a Bioanalyzer 2100, and re-quantified with the KAPA Library Quantification kit. Every immunoSEQ 96-well plate was sequenced on a dedicated single-read 150-cycle Illumina NextSeq 550 flow cell. Per the original workflow: Because the immunoSEQ output included only junctional sequences and no quality scores, the filtering could not be the same as the filtering used for full-length reads. To assign V/J genes and CDR3, sequences were annotated using PyIR, a Python wrapper for IgBLAST v1.9, with IMGT germline references. Reads were filtered out if the reads had weak V/J assignments (E-value above 1e-6), no CDR3, stop codons, out-of-frame junctions, or ambiguous translated residues. V3J clonotypes were defined as sequences sharing an identical inferred V gene, J gene, and CDR3 amino acid sequence. To compute the percentage overlap between repertoires, the number of shared unique clonotypes was divided by the size of the smaller repertoire. Three approaches were used to assess repertoire richness: RTK rarefaction, the Chao1 estimator, and Recon v2.1 estimates of unobserved clonotypes. OLGA was used to compute generation probabilities for all TCRbeta clonotypes that the gDNA method yielded from a handful of donors. TCRdb retrieved this table from immuneACCESS and kept in-frame rearrangements only. Not all clones are present; in checked studies, unresolved V genes account for under half, and no reason is known for the remainder. The V and J calls and clone size come from that table; D and trimming were worked out from the DNA. The sample table shows more than 2,000,000 clones, and over 90% are seen once. The ten top clones hold around 0.4% of the sample.

V loses 3 bases of germline sequence and J loses 9 bases, and the interval between the two ends is 6 bases. The CDR3 spans 11 residues, from the cysteine through the phenylalanine. This entry keeps only the CDR3 DNA: 33 bases, framed from base 1. Sequences MNHEY (CDR1) and SMNVEV (CDR2) are obtained from the germline V gene (reference sequence). This sequence was found in a young man in good health. Some clones in this sample may be carry-over from other donors' samples. The rearrangement joined TRBV27 to TRBJ2-1, with TRBD2 as a weak D call on 6 bases. Sequencing was done on a sample of naive CD4+ T cells from PBMCs. What the cell subset or site label conveys for this sample: CD45RA+ positively selected. Here is the DNA: TGTGCCAGCAGTTTGGAGGGTGAGCAGTTCTTC. This yields the protein CASSLEGEQFF.